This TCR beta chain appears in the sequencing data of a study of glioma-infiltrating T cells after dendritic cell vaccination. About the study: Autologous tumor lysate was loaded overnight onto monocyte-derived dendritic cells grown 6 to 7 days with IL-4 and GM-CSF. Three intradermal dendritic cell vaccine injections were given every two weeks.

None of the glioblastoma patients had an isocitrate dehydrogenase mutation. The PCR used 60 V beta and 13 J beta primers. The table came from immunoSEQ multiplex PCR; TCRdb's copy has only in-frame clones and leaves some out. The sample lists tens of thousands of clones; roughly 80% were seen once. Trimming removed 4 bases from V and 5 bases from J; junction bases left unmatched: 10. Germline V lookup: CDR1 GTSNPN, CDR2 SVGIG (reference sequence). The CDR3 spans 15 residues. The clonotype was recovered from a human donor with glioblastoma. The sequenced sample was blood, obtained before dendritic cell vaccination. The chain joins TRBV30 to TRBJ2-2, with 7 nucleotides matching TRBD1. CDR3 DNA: TGTGCCTGGAAGAGGGACAGCTACCAAACCGGGGAGCTGTTTTTT. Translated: CAWKRDSYQTGELFF.